These T cell receptor beta chains were read from a single sample in a study of human T cells and chemical hapten exposure. In TCRdb, the RACE reads were re-called with MiXCR into one record per CDR3 protein. The sample comprises 180,000 or so distinct CDR3 sequences, about 20% of which are singletons, and about 6.7% rests with the top ten. This specimen consisted of whole blood, obtained in connection with sensitization to the hapten diphenylcyclopropenone (DPC). The receptors stem from a woman aged 45-65 years with alopecia areata. Some clones in this sample may be carry-over from other donors' samples. Both conserved end residues are part of each CDR3. The D gene is left open where the match is weak. Some rows have no size entry. The others give once, few or many, or a class for an expanded clone.

V gene	D gene	J gene	clone size	CDR3 DNA	CDR3 protein
TRBV11-2	-	TRBJ2-1	-	TGTGCCAGCAGCTGGCGGGTATCCGACATCTACAATGAGCAGTTCTTC	CASSWRVSDIYNEQFF
TRBV5-6	TRBD2	TRBJ2-1	-	TGTGCCAGCAGCCCAGCGGGGACTGCTGGCGGTGAGCAGTTCTTC	CASSPAGTAGGEQFF
TRBV3-1	TRBD1	TRBJ2-7	-	TGTGCCAGCAGCCGGGGACAGGGGGCCGACGAGCAGTACTTC	CASSRGQGADEQYF
TRBV29-1	-	TRBJ1-1	-	TGCAGCGGCGGAACAGGAGGGAACACTGAAGCTTTCTTT	CSGGTGGNTEAFF
TRBV6-5	TRBD2	TRBJ2-5	few	TGTGCCAGCACCACGACTAGCCCTGGCTCGGAGACCCAGTACTTC	CASTTTSPGSETQYF
TRBV10-2	TRBD2	TRBJ2-3	-	TGCGCCAGCGGGAAGGCGCGGGAGGATTCTAGCACAGATACGCAGTATTTT	CASGKAREDSSTDTQYF
TRBV5-1	-	TRBJ1-2	-	TGCGCCAGCAGCTTGCCCCAGCCAGGAGGCTACACCTTC	CASSLPQPGGYTF
TRBV3-1	-	TRBJ2-7	-	TGTGCCAGCAGCCTGACGGGAATCGGAAACGAGCAGTACTTC	CASSLTGIGNEQYF
TRBV7-6	-	TRBJ2-7	-	TGTGCCAGCAGCTTAGCAGCCGGGGAGCAGTACTTC	CASSLAAGEQYF
TRBV6-5	TRBD2	TRBJ2-1	few	TGTGCCAGCAGTTACCCTGGCGGGAGTTGGAATGAGCAGTTCTTC	CASSYPGGSWNEQFF
TRBV24-1	-	TRBJ2-6	-	TGTGCCACCAGTGTTTCCTCTGGGGCCAACGTCCTGACTTTC	CATSVSSGANVLTF
TRBV20-1	TRBD2	TRBJ2-3	-	TGCAGTGCTAGAGATCCCTGGACTAGCGGTTCCACAGATACGCAGTATTTT	CSARDPWTSGSTDTQYF
TRBV20-1	TRBD2	TRBJ2-3	-	TGCAGTGCTAGAGATACTAGCGGATACACAGATACGCAGTATTTT	CSARDTSGYTDTQYF
TRBV5-1	TRBD2	TRBJ2-7	few	TGCGCCAGCAGCCACGGACTAGCGGGAGTTTCCTACGAGCAGTACTTC	CASSHGLAGVSYEQYF
TRBV10-3	-	TRBJ1-2	-	TGTGCCATCAGTGAGTCGACGGACGGTGGCTACACCTTC	CAISESTDGGYTF
TRBV12-3/TRBV12-4	TRBD2	TRBJ2-1	-	TGTGCCAGCAGTCCCCTGTCCGGGACTAGCGGGAGCGGCAATGAGCAGTTCTTC	CASSPLSGTSGSGNEQFF
TRBV2	-	TRBJ1-3	few	TGTGCCAGCAGTGAAGTGCGGGGTACGGGAAACACCATATATTTT	CASSEVRGTGNTIYF
TRBV5-1	-	TRBJ1-2	-	TGCGCCAGCAGCTTGACCGATAACTATGGCTACACCTTC	CASSLTDNYGYTF
TRBV10-1	-	TRBJ2-4	-	TGCGCCAGCAGCCCCTCTGGGCCCGGCGGCATTCAGTACTTC	CASSPSGPGGIQYF
TRBV20-1	TRBD2	TRBJ2-7	few	TGCAGTGCTAGAGATCGGGATACTAGCGGGGCCTCCTACGAGCAGTACTTC	CSARDRDTSGASYEQYF
TRBV20-1	-	TRBJ1-5	few	TGCAGTGCTAGAGTGAGGGGGTATAGCAATCAGCCCCAGCATTTT	CSARVRGYSNQPQHF
TRBV29-1	-	TRBJ2-1	many	TGCAGCGTAAGGGACCGGTCCAACAATGAGCAGTTCTTC	CSVRDRSNNEQFF
TRBV2	TRBD2	TRBJ2-1	few	TGTGCCAGCAGCGGTTATAGCGGGAGAGGATCCTACAATGAGCAGTTCTTC	CASSGYSGRGSYNEQFF
TRBV11-2	-	TRBJ2-7	-	TGTGCCAGCAGTCTTAGTTCCAGACTGACCTTC	CASSLSSRLTF
TRBV4-1	TRBD2	TRBJ2-1	-	TGCGCCAGCAGCCCCACCTCCGGGACTAGCGGATACAATGAGCAGTTCTTC	CASSPTSGTSGYNEQFF
TRBV11-2	-	TRBJ1-1	-	TGTGCCAGCAGCTTAGGCGGGACATCCACTGAAGCTTTCTTT	CASSLGGTSTEAFF
TRBV5-1	-	TRBJ2-7	-	TGCGCCAGCAGCCTACTCCGGGGGTCCTACGAGCAGTACTTC	CASSLLRGSYEQYF
TRBV28	-	TRBJ2-3	few	TGTGCCAGTCTCCGTCAACCTAGCACAGATACGCAGTATTTT	CASLRQPSTDTQYF
TRBV12-3/TRBV12-4	TRBD1	TRBJ2-7	-	TGTGCCAGCAGTTCCCGACAGGGGAAATCCTACGAGCAGTACTTC	CASSSRQGKSYEQYF
TRBV12-3/TRBV12-4	TRBD2	TRBJ2-1	few	TGTGCCAGCAGCCTCGGACTAGACCCCAATGAGCAGTTCTTC	CASSLGLDPNEQFF
TRBV7-9	TRBD2	TRBJ2-7	few	TGTGCCAGCAGCTCGGCCCAAGCGGGGTCGCTCTACGAGCAGTACTTC	CASSSAQAGSLYEQYF
TRBV15	-	TRBJ2-5	few	TGTGCCACCAGCAGGGCGGACCCCGCGCAGTACTTC	CATSRADPAQYF
TRBV15	TRBD2	TRBJ2-3	many	TGTGCCACCAGCAGGACAAGCGGGAGCAGCACAGATACGCAGTATTTT	CATSRTSGSSTDTQYF
TRBV20-1	TRBD2	TRBJ2-1	-	TGCAGTGCTAGTGGGACTAGCGGGTTAGATGAGCAGTTCTTC	CSASGTSGLDEQFF
TRBV3-1	-	TRBJ1-5	-	TGTGCCAGCAGCCAAGTGCCTTCTAGCAATCAGCCCCAGCATTTT	CASSQVPSSNQPQHF
TRBV12-3/TRBV12-4	-	TRBJ2-6	-	TGTGCCAGCAGTCCGCTGCCCCAGGGAGTTGGGGCCAACGTCCTGACTTTC	CASSPLPQGVGANVLTF
TRBV5-6	-	TRBJ2-1	few	TGTGCCAGCAGCTTAGGATACGGGCGGGGCTACAATGAGCAGTTCTTC	CASSLGYGRGYNEQFF
TRBV10-3	-	TRBJ1-5	few	TGTGCCATCAGTGTTGGAGGACAGCCCCAGCATTTT	CAISVGGQPQHF
TRBV9	TRBD2	TRBJ2-1	-	TGTGCCAGCAGCGGCGGGGGCTACAATGAGCAGTTCTTC	CASSGGGYNEQFF
TRBV5-7	TRBD1	TRBJ2-1	once	TGTGCCAGCAGCTTGGAGCCAACAGGGGGCCTTATCAATGAGCAGTTCTTC	CASSLEPTGGLINEQFF
TRBV7-2	-	TRBJ1-2	-	TGTGCCAGCAGCTTAGTAGCTAGTGACTATGGCTACACCTTC	CASSLVASDYGYTF
TRBV2	TRBD2	TRBJ2-4	-	TGTGCCAGCAGTGACCCGGGAGGCGCCAAAAACATTCAGTACTTC	CASSDPGGAKNIQYF
TRBV19	-	TRBJ2-5	few	TGTGCCAGTAGGATCGGGACTGGCGCCCAAGAGACCCAGTACTTC	CASRIGTGAQETQYF
TRBV29-1	-	TRBJ2-1	few	TGCAGCGCGGGGAGGGGGAATGAGCAGTTCTTC	CSAGRGNEQFF
TRBV20-1	-	TRBJ2-7	-	TGCAGTGCTAGAGCTAGCCGAGCCACCAGCGAGCAGTACTTC	CSARASRATSEQYF
TRBV21-1	-	TRBJ2-4	few	TGTGCCAGCAGCAAAGCTGGACGGGAACTAGCCAAAAACATTCAGTACTTC	CASSKAGRELAKNIQYF
TRBV7-9	-	TRBJ2-2	-	TGTGCCAGCAGCTTCCTGCAGGGGCTTAGAACCGGGGAGCTGTTTTTT	CASSFLQGLRTGELFF
TRBV10-3	TRBD1	TRBJ2-5	-	TGTGCCATCAGTGGGACAGGGGGCGAAGAGACCCAGTACTTC	CAISGTGGEETQYF
TRBV3-1	TRBD2	TRBJ2-7	-	TGTGCCAGCAGCCAAGGACTAGCGGGCGAGCAGTACTTC	CASSQGLAGEQYF
TRBV3-1	-	TRBJ2-2	-	TGTGCCAGCAGCCAAGGGCAGGGCGCGACCGGGGAGCTGTTTTTT	CASSQGQGATGELFF
TRBV7-9	-	TRBJ1-6	-	TGTGCCAGCAGCTTTGGGGGGCTGGGCTCACCCCTCCACTTT	CASSFGGLGSPLHF
TRBV20-1	-	TRBJ2-3	-	TGCAGTGCTAGAGGATCCTTGGGAGGACGGGGGACAGATACGCAGTATTTT	CSARGSLGGRGTDTQYF
TRBV5-4	-	TRBJ2-7	-	TGTGCCAGCAGCTTGGCCCAGACCCCTCGTGAGCAGTACTTC	CASSLAQTPREQYF
TRBV7-8	-	TRBJ2-3	few	TGTGCCAGCAGCCCGCGACTACTCGCAGATACGCAGTATTTT	CASSPRLLADTQYF
TRBV3-1	TRBD2	TRBJ2-7	-	TGTGCCAGCAGCCAAGATAATCACGGCGGGAGGGAGCAGTACTTC	CASSQDNHGGREQYF
TRBV28	TRBD2	TRBJ2-3	few	TGTGCCAGCAGCCTAGCGGGAGATAGCACAGATACGCAGTATTTT	CASSLAGDSTDTQYF
TRBV2	TRBD2	TRBJ2-5	few	TGTGCCAGCAGGAAGACTAGCGGGAGTTTGGAGACCCAGTACTTC	CASRKTSGSLETQYF
TRBV3-1	TRBD2	TRBJ2-5	-	TGTGCCAGCAGCCAAGTTACCGGGACTAGCGGGGCCCAGTACTTC	CASSQVTGTSGAQYF
TRBV28	-	TRBJ1-2	-	TGTGCCGCAGAAGCTAACTATGGCTACACCTTC	CAAEANYGYTF